This T cell receptor beta chain was sequenced in a study of cytomegalovirus exposure and HLA in healthy donors. Study results and caveats: Sequencing likely generated an artifact that appeared as a cluster of highly shared sequence variants. In a later analysis, compared with equally common non-associated chains, HLA-associated beta chains were more expanded.

Note on this clone: As yet, its antigen is unknown.

Amplification used 60 Vbeta primers and 13 Jbeta primers. The protocol was immunoSEQ multiplex PCR, while the TCRdb copy is restricted to in-frame clones and leaves out a portion. The sample yields more than 110,000 clones, approximately 80% seen once. Germline loops: CDR1 SGDLS, CDR2 YYNGEE. V lost 3 bases and J 3 bases, leaving 7 bases between the germline ends. The CDR3 is made up of 13 amino acids. Sequenced input: PBMCs. This clonotype was obtained from a man aged 35-49 years in good health and CMV-seropositive. This chain joins TRBV9 and TRBJ2-1, with a weak D call TRBD2 (5 bases). As DNA, the CDR3 is TGTGCCAGCAGCGATAGCGACTACAATGAGCAGTTCTTC. Encoded protein: CASSDSDYNEQFF.